This T cell receptor beta chain was profiled in a study of CXCR3-negative and CXCR3-positive naive CD8 T cells. Study-wide findings and caveats: Comparison of naive CXCR3-negative and CXCR3-positive cells revealed similar TRBV-TRBJ usage, while memory cells differed.

This CDR3 contains 14 residues. UMI-tagged TRB cDNA libraries were built via 5' RACE. TCRdb reprocessed the 5' RACE reads and reports one entry per CDR3 protein, with no DNA. This listing includes more than 45,000 distinct CDR3 sequences. Notes on this clonotype: The antigen remains unidentified.

The genes are TRBV12-3 or TRBV12-4 and TRBJ2-1. Material: memory CD8+ T cells from blood. This receptor was taken from a human donor in good health. Some clones in this sample may be carry-over from other donors' samples. CDR3 in amino acids: CASSRMGWDNEQFF.